These 10 T cell receptor beta chains share one sample of origin, sequenced in a study of beta chain features in type 1 diabetes. Expressed TCRB transcripts were sequenced because the entire RNA isolate underwent reverse transcription. Sequenced by immunoSEQ multiplex PCR; TCRdb stores in-frame clones only, minus some. This repertoire shows 140,000 to 150,000 clones, under 60% found once; its top ten account for 0.35% to 0.45%. Sequenced sample: Tregs from blood. The receptors here all came from a man younger than 30 in good health.

This chain joins TRBV7-2 and TRBJ2-1; TRBD2 aligns across 15 bases. Germline assignment: CDR1 SGHTA and CDR2 FQGNSA. Germline trimming cut 1 base from V and 6 bases from J; bases unmatched to any gene: 7. The CDR3 has 18 residues. The CDR3 sequence: CASSLGGWTSGRVNEQFF. As DNA, the CDR3 is TGTGCCAGCAGCTTAGGTGGTTGGACTAGCGGGAGGGTCAATGAGCAGTTCTTC.

The gene calls are TRBV10-3 and TRBJ2-1; D is possibly TRBD2 (5 bases). V lost 1 base and J lost 0, with 10 bases in between. This CDR3 is built from 16 residues. CDR1 is ENHRY, CDR2 SYGVKD, per germline. The CDR3 loop reads CAISELGASSYNEQFF. CDR3 coding DNA: TGTGCCATCAGTGAGTTGGGAGCCAGCTCCTACAATGAGCAGTTCTTC.

V is TRBV7-2 and J is TRBJ2-3, with 7 nucleotides matching TRBD1. CDR1 and CDR2 (germline): SGHTA, FQGNSA. CDR3 length: 15 residues. Trimming removed 2 bases from V and 0 bases from J; junction bases left unmatched: 2. The CDR3 coding sequence is TGTGCCAGCAGCTTAAGGGGGCGCAGCACAGATACGCAGTATTTT. Translating it yields CASSLRGRSTDTQYF.

The chain uses TRBV7-3 and TRBJ2-4; maybe TRBD2 (5 bases). The V gene lost 5 bases and the J gene lost 5 bases, with 10 bases spanning the gap. The length of the CDR3 is 13 residues. CDR1 is SGHTA, CDR2 FQGTGA, per germline. In DNA form, the CDR3 reads TGTGCCAGCAGCCTCGGGGTTGAAAACATTCAGTACTTC. It yields the protein CASSLGVENIQYF.

This clone was counted between two and nine times. The rearrangement joins TRBV6-6 to TRBJ1-3; 8 nucleotides line up with TRBD1. Germline CDR1 MNHNY, CDR2 SVGAGI (reference sequence). There are 15 residues in the CDR3. The V and J ends lost 6 bases and 2 bases, in that order; junction bases with no gene match: 6. The CDR3 reads CASSSRGRAGNTIYF. Here the CDR3 DNA reads TGTGCCAGCAGCAGCAGGGGGCGAGCTGGAAACACCATATATTTT.

This clone was recorded a few times. The chain couples TRBV19 to TRBJ1-3; D not resolved. The V end was cut by 2 bases, the J end by 0 bases, with 8 bases between. This CDR3 comprises 15 residues. Germline lookup yields CDR1 LNHDA and CDR2 SQIVND (reference sequence). CDR3 DNA sequence: TGTGCCAGTAGTATAAGTCGGTTCTCTGGAAACACCATATATTTT. This gives the protein CASSISRFSGNTIYF.

V gene TRBV7-2 combines with J gene TRBJ2-5; TRBD2 aligns across 8 bases. TRBJ2-7 matches the DNA end more closely, so the J call is doubtful. The CDR3 sequence is 12 residues long. Looked up from germline, CDR1 is SGHTA and CDR2 is FQGNSA. CDR3 sequence (DNA): TGTGCCAGCCGGGGGGGTCCCTACGAGCAGTACTTC. It yields the protein CASRGGPYEQYF.

This clone was seen just once. The chain carries TRBV14 and TRBJ2-6; maybe TRBD1 (6 bases). Germline lookup yields CDR1 SGHDN and CDR2 FVKESK. Trimming pared 4 bases from V and 0 bases from J, leaving 19 bases between. The CDR3 runs 19 residues. CDR3 residues: CASSLRLTGSLSGANVLTF. Written as DNA, the CDR3 is TGTGCCAGCAGCCTCCGCCTGACAGGCAGCCTCTCTGGGGCCAACGTCCTGACTTTC.

This clone turned up a few times. CDR3 nucleotides: TGTGCCTGGACCAGGTTAAGCTCTGGAAACACCATATATTTT. Translating gives CAWTRLSSGNTIYF. This chain joins TRBV30 and TRBJ1-3; no clear D. CDR3 length: 14 amino acids. Germline values: CDR1 GTSNPN, CDR2 SVGIG (reference sequence). The V end lost 4 bases, the J end lost 0 bases, and 10 bases lay between the germline ends.

This clone was picked up a small number of times. The chain uses TRBV30 and TRBJ1-6, with 7 nucleotides matching TRBD1. CDR3 length equals 18 residues. J was trimmed by 0 bases and V by 0 bases; bases with no gene match: 8. Germline CDR1 GTSNPN, CDR2 SVGIG (reference sequence). The DNA of the CDR3 is TGTGCCTGGAGTGTACTGTCGACAGGGAACTCCTATAATTCACCCCTCCACTTT. It codes for CAWSVLSTGNSYNSPLHF.